These 23 T cell receptor beta chains were sequenced from one sample in a study of cytomegalovirus exposure and HLA in healthy donors (dated by TCRdb to about 2017). Libraries were constructed by the immunoSEQ multiplex PCR assay. The multiplex PCR relied on a mix of 60 forward primers for TCR Vbeta segments and 13 reverse primers for TCR Jbeta segments. TCRdb re-hosts the immuneACCESS table, in-frame sequences only. Its copies lack some clones; in the studies checked, an unresolved V gene accounts for under half of them, and the cause for the rest is not known. Across this sample there are roughly 130,000 clones, with 55% to 75% seen only once. The ten largest make up roughly 1.6% of the sample. The specimen sequenced was PBMCs. These receptor sequences come from a man younger than 45 in good health and CMV-seropositive.

This chain joins TRBV27 and TRBJ2-1; no clear D gene. CDR3 length equals 16 residues. In germline, CDR1 is MNHEY, CDR2 SMNVEV (reference sequence). V lost 4 bases and J lost 5, with 18 bases in between. Here the CDR3 reads CASSSSFRSTHNEQFF. CDR3 coding DNA: TGTGCCAGCAGTTCATCGTTTCGGTCCACTCACAATGAGCAGTTCTTC.

In this sample, this clone turned up once. J is TRBJ1-2 and V is TRBV28; tentative D call: TRBD1 (6 bases). The CDR3 totals 15 residues. Looked up from germline, CDR1 is MDHEN and CDR2 is SYDVKM. The V gene lost 3 bases and the J gene lost 5 bases, with 16 bases spanning the gap. CDR3 coding DNA: TGTGCCAGCAGTTTGTTGGGGGGAGGGGGGTATGGCTACACCTTC. Its translation is CASSLLGGGGYGYTF.

This clone has only a few counts. The chain has TRBV19 and TRBJ1-2; 8 nucleotides align to TRBD1. CDR3 size: 15 residues. Trimming cost V 7 bases and J 0 bases; bases outside gene matches: 7. CDR1 is LNHDA and CDR2 is SQIVND in the germline V gene (reference sequence). The CDR3 DNA sequence: TGTGCCAGTATCCTCCGGACAGGGCCTAACTATGGCTACACCTTC. Translated: CASILRTGPNYGYTF.

In nucleotides, the CDR3 is TGTGCCAGCAGTTTAATCGTCAGCGGGGACGAGCAGTACTTC. Translating it yields CASSLIVSGDEQYF. This chain uses TRBV27 with TRBJ2-7, with 7 bases matching TRBD2. Unmatched junction bases numbered 6, after V lost 2 bases and J lost 5 bases. Looked up from germline, CDR1 is MNHEY and CDR2 is SMNVEV (reference sequence). The CDR3 is 14 amino acids.

The chain combines TRBV9 with TRBJ2-1, with 8 bases aligning to TRBD2. The CDR3 totals 20 residues. The germline V gene encodes CDR1 SGDLS and CDR2 YYNGEE. The trim removed 1 base at V and 3 bases at J, leaving 18 bases unmatched. The CDR3 sequence: CASSVSNPSRTSRDYNEQFF. Here the CDR3 DNA reads TGTGCCAGCAGCGTATCCAACCCTAGTAGGACTAGCAGGGACTACAATGAGCAGTTCTTC.

This clone was observed once. The rearrangement links TRBV4-1 to TRBJ2-3; perhaps TRBD1 as D (7 bases). The CDR3 sequence is 19 residues long. Trimming removed 5 bases from V and 2 bases from J, with 26 bases in between. Germline-derived CDR1 and CDR2 are MGHRA and YSYEKL. CDR3 protein: CASSGRQGLLAVNTDTQYF. The CDR3 coding sequence is TGCGCCAGCAGCGGACGACAGGGCCTTTTAGCGGTTAACACAGATACGCAGTATTTT.

This clone was observed a handful of times. The V gene is TRBV28, the J gene TRBJ1-1; D unclear. V gave up 4 bases and J gave up 2 bases, with 17 bases separating them. Germline CDR1 reads MDHEN; CDR2 reads SYDVKM. The CDR3 spans 16 residues. CDR3 DNA: TGTGCCAGCAGTTCCCAAACTGCGTTAGTCAACACTGAAGCTTTCTTT. Protein sequence: CASSSQTALVNTEAFF.

V and J are TRBV7-3 and TRBJ1-1; no clear D. CDR3 length: 14 amino acids. V was cut by 4 bases and J by 1 base, with 10 bases left in between. Germline-derived CDR1 and CDR2 are SGHTA and FQGTGA. The CDR3 loop reads CASSSGGPNTEAFF. Here the CDR3 DNA reads TGTGCCAGCAGCTCTGGCGGGCCGAACACTGAAGCTTTCTTT.

This chain joins TRBV6-1 and TRBJ2-1; D not resolved. V lost 2 bases and J 4 bases, leaving 9 bases between the germline ends. The CDR3 length is 14 residues. Germline V gives CDR1 MNHNS, CDR2 SASEGT. The CDR3 DNA follows: TGTGCCAGCAGTGAATCACAGTTTTACAATGAGCAGTTCTTC. This gives the protein CASSESQFYNEQFF.

This chain uses TRBV7-9 with TRBJ2-1; tentative D call: TRBD2 (6 bases). Trimming cost V 8 bases and J 8 bases, with 13 bases left between them. Per the germline V gene, CDR1 is SEHNR and CDR2 is FQNEAQ (reference sequence). This CDR3 has 12 residues. CDR3 amino acids: CASQWGVDEQFF. In DNA, the CDR3 is TGTGCCAGCCAATGGGGGGTCGATGAGCAGTTCTTC.

V is TRBV2 and J is TRBJ2-7; 8 bases match TRBD1. The CDR3 has 14 amino acids. The ends lost 2 bases at V and 3 bases at J; junction bases unmatched: 3. The germline V gene has CDR1 SNHLY and CDR2 FYNNEI. The CDR3: CASSETGGFYEQYF. For the CDR3, the DNA is TGTGCCAGCAGTGAAACAGGGGGATTCTACGAGCAGTACTTC.

The CDR3 is CASSLLVGPGGNEQFF. Here the CDR3 DNA reads TGTGCCAGCAGCTTACTGGTAGGGCCAGGGGGCAATGAGCAGTTCTTC. The chain uses TRBV7-8 and TRBJ2-1; TRBD1 aligns across 7 bases. Germline V gene lookup returns CDR1 SGHVS and CDR2 FQNEAQ. This CDR3 has 16 amino acids. The ends lost 2 bases at V and 6 bases at J; junction bases unmatched: 10.

V gene TRBV19 combines with J gene TRBJ2-7; no reliable D call. Germline CDR1 and CDR2: LNHDA and SQIVND (reference sequence). The CDR3 has 15 amino acids. The ends were cut back, 3 bases at V and 2 bases at J, with 14 bases in the middle. CDR3 sequence reads: CASSIAGGSTYEQYF. The CDR3 coding sequence is TGTGCCAGTAGTATTGCTGGCGGCAGTACCTACGAGCAGTACTTC. Together with reference TRBV19 and TRBJ2-7, the CDR3 gives the full variable domain: DGGITQSPKYLFRKEGQNVTLSCEQNLNHDAMYWYRQDPGQGLRLIYYSQIVNDFQKGDIAEGYSVSREKKESFPLTVTSAQKNPTAFYLCASSIAGGSTYEQYFGPGTRLTVT.

This clone was observed a few times. V usage is TRBV7-8 and J usage is TRBJ2-7; D perhaps matches TRBD2 (5 bases). CDR3 length: 18 residues. Germline CDR1 reads SGHVS; CDR2 reads FQNEAQ. Trimming stripped 5 bases from V and 4 bases from J, with 27 bases between. The CDR3 reads CASSPLRLGLAPTYEQYF. The DNA of the CDR3 is TGTGCCAGCAGCCCCTTGAGGCTTGGGCTAGCCCCCACTTACGAGCAGTACTTC. Complete variable domain (other parts from reference TRBV7-8 and TRBJ2-7): GAGVSQSPRYKVAKRGQDVALRCDPISGHVSLFWYQQALGQGPEFLTYFQNEAQLDKSGLPSDRFFAERPEGSVSTLKIQRTQQEDSAVYLCASSPLRLGLAPTYEQYFGPGTRLTVT.

The rearrangement joins TRBV27 to TRBJ1-2; tentatively, D is TRBD1 (5 bases). V was pared by 4 bases and J by 4 bases, with 10 bases between. This CDR3 contains 13 residues. From germline, CDR1 is MNHEY and CDR2 SMNVEV (reference sequence). CDR3 nucleotide sequence: TGTGCCAGCAGTTCAGACAGCGCCTATGGCTACACCTTC. It translates to CASSSDSAYGYTF.

The V call is TRBV7-9, the J call TRBJ1-1, with D maybe TRBD1 (5 bases). The CDR3 extends over 15 amino acids. The germline gives CDR1 SEHNR, CDR2 FQNEAQ (reference sequence). Trimming left V 5 bases short and J 1 base short, with 14 bases between. The CDR3: CASSRLQGENTEAFF. CDR3 sequence (DNA): TGTGCCAGCAGCAGATTGCAGGGCGAGAACACTGAAGCTTTCTTT.

This clone occurred a few times. The chain uses TRBV6-5 and TRBJ2-4; 12 positions agree with TRBD1. The CDR3 consists of 15 residues. V was clipped by 4 bases and J by 7 bases; unmatched bases: 5. Germline assignment: CDR1 MNHEY and CDR2 SVGAGI. CDR3 protein: CASSWGQGAMNIQYF. CDR3 DNA: TGTGCCAGCAGTTGGGGACAGGGGGCTATGAACATTCAGTACTTC.

V gene TRBV5-1 combines with J gene TRBJ2-7; 11 bases are a match to TRBD2. The germline V gene has CDR1 SGHRS and CDR2 YFSETQ. The V segment lost 4 bases and the J segment 5 bases; nucleotides outside the gene matches: 8. This CDR3 is 15 amino acids long. In DNA, the CDR3 is TGCGCCAGCAGCCTCCGCCTAGCGGGAGGCGACGAGCAGTACTTC. It specifies CASSLRLAGGDEQYF.

The V and J genes are TRBV7-2 and TRBJ2-1, with 9 bases identical to TRBD1. Trimming at V came to 5 bases and at J to 6 bases, leaving 2 bases not matched to a gene. This CDR3 is built from 13 residues. The V gene's germline CDR1 is SGHTA and CDR2 FQGNSA. CDR3 sequence (DNA): TGTGCCAGCAGCACGACAGGGGGCAATGAGCAGTTCTTC. Its protein is CASSTTGGNEQFF.

This chain uses TRBV7-2 with TRBJ2-1, with 7 positions matching TRBD1. The CDR3 length is 14 residues. Losses at the gene ends were 5 bases for V and 4 bases for J; bases not matched to a gene: 5. Germline assignment: CDR1 SGHTA and CDR2 FQGNSA. The CDR3 DNA sequence: TGTGCCAGCAGCAGGGACAGAAGTTACAATGAGCAGTTCTTC. Amino acid sequence: CASSRDRSYNEQFF.

J is TRBJ1-2 and V is TRBV5-6; D call uncertain. Germline CDR1 is SGHDT and CDR2 is YYEEEE. V gave up 2 bases and J gave up 3 bases, with 14 bases separating them. This CDR3 spans 15 amino acids. Written as DNA, the CDR3 is TGTGCCAGCAGCTTTGGGCCGACCGGTGACTATGGCTACACCTTC. Amino acids: CASSFGPTGDYGYTF.

V gene TRBV7-2 combines with J gene TRBJ2-5, with 8 bases lining up with TRBD1. This CDR3 has 14 residues. The junction had 6 bases not matched to a gene; V was cut back by 5 bases and J by 4 bases. Germline V gene lookup returns CDR1 SGHTA and CDR2 FQGNSA. The CDR3 bases are TGTGCCAGCAGCCTATCGGACAGGGTAGAGACCCAGTACTTC. It yields the protein CASSLSDRVETQYF. The entire variable domain, with the rest obtained from reference TRBV7-2 and TRBJ2-5, is as follows: GAGVSQSPSNKVTEKGKDVELRCDPISGHTALYWYRQSLGQGLEFLIYFQGNSAPDKSGLPSDRFSAERTGGSVSTLTIQRTQQEDSAVYLCASSLSDRVETQYFGPGTRLLVL.

The rearrangement uses TRBV7-8 and TRBJ2-1; 10 bases line up with TRBD2. V was clipped by 3 bases and J by 5 bases; unmatched bases: 4. Germline CDR1 and CDR2: SGHVS and FQNEAQ. The CDR3 runs to 15 residues. The CDR3 bases are TGTGCCAGCAGCTTCTCACTAGCGGGAAACAATGAGCAGTTCTTC. Translating gives CASSFSLAGNNEQFF.